This T cell receptor beta chain emerged from a study of Ad26.COV2.S vaccination and SARS-CoV-2 variants. Here immunoSEQ multiplex PCR was the method, and the copy in TCRdb shows in-frame clones only, minus some. The data show fewer than 900,000 clones, approximately 88% seen once. Stated treatment: 15 to 20 received Ad26.COV2.S at low or high dose, single or two shots; roughly five received placebo; per-sample allocation not given. After the first vaccine or placebo injection, samples were drawn on day 63. The sequence derives from a person between 18 and 59 years old who received the Ad26.COV2.S COVID-19 vaccine or a placebo. This specimen was peripheral blood, taken in a trial of Ad26.COV2.S vaccine versus placebo.

The CDR3 is CASFFRLAGRYNEQFF. Here the CDR3 DNA reads TGTGCCAGCTTTTTCCGACTAGCGGGGCGTTACAATGAGCAGTTCTTC. The chain joins TRBV21-1 to TRBJ2-1; the D call in the table, TRBD2, was not verified against the DNA. TRBV21-1 is recorded as a pseudogene. The CDR3 runs 16 residues.